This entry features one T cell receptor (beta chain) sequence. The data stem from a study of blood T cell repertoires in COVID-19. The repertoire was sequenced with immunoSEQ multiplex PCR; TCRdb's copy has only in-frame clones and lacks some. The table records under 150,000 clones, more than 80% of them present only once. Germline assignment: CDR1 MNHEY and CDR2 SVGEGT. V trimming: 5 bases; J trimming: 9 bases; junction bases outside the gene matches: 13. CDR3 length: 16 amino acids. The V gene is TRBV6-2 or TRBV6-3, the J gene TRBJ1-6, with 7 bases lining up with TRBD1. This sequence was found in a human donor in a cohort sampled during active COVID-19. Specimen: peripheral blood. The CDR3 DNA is TGTGCCAGCAGTAACAGTCCGGGACAGCGTAGTTCACCCCTCCACTTT. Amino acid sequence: CASSNSPGQRSSPLHF.